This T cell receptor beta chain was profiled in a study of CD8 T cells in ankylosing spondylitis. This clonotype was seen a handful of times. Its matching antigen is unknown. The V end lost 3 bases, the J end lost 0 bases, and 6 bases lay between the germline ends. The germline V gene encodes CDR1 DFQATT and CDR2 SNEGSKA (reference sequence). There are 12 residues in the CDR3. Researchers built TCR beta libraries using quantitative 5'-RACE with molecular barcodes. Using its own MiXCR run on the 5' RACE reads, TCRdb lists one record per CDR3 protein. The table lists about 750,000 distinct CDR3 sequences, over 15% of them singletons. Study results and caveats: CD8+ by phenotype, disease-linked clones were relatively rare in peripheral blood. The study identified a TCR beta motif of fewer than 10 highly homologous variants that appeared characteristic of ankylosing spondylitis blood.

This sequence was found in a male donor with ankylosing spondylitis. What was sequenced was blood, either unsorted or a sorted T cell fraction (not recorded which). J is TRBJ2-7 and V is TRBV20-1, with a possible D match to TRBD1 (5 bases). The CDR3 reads CSASQGSYEQYF. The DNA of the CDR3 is TGCAGTGCTAGCCAGGGCTCCTACGAGCAGTACTTC.